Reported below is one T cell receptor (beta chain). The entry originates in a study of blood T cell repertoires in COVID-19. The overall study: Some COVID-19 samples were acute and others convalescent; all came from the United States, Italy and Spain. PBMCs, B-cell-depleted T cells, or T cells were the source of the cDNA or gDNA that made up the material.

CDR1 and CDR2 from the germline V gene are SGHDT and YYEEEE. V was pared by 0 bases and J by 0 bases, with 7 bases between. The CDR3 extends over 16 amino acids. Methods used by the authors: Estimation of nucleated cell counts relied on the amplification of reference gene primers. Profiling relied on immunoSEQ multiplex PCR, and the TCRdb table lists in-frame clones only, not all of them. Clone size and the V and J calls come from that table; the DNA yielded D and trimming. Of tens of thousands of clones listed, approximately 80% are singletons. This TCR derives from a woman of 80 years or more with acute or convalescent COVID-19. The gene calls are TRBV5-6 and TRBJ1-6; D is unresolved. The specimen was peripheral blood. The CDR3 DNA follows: TGTGCCAGCAGCTTGGCCTTTAGCTCCTATAATTCACCCCTCCACTTT. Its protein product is CASSLAFSSYNSPLHF.